One and the same sample provided the 11 T cell receptor beta chains below, sequenced in a study of beta chain features in type 1 diabetes. The investigators reverse transcribed all of the isolated RNA, so they sequenced expressed TCRB transcripts. TCRdb keeps only in-frame clones here, not all; method: immunoSEQ multiplex PCR. The sample has about 360,000 clones, over 9.5% seen once. Sequencing input: naive CD4+ T cells from blood. These receptors all come from a young man in good health.

V usage is TRBV5-1 and J usage is TRBJ2-1; 8 nucleotides line up with TRBD2. Germline lookup yields CDR1 SGHRS and CDR2 YFSETQ. The CDR3 is 16 residues long. Trimming took 4 bases from V and 4 from J; bases not matched to a gene: 10. CDR3 residues: CASSPLFRGGYNEQFF. CDR3 DNA: TGCGCCAGCAGCCCCTTATTCCGGGGGGGATACAATGAGCAGTTCTTC. Complete variable domain (other parts from reference TRBV5-1 and TRBJ2-1): KAGVTQTPRYLIKTRGQQVTLSCSPISGHRSVSWYQQTPGQGLQFLFEYFSETQRNKGNFPGRFSGRQFSNSRSEMNVSTLELGDSALYLCASSPLFRGGYNEQFFGPGTRLTVL.

This clone showed up just a few times. The gene calls are TRBV7-9 and TRBJ2-5; perhaps TRBD1 as D (6 bases). Between the trimmed V and J ends, which lost 6 bases and 4 bases, there was a span of 9 bases. The CDR3 runs to 12 residues. The germline gives CDR1 SEHNR, CDR2 FQNEAQ (reference sequence). CDR3 bases: TGTGCCAGCAGGGGGGCATTAGAGACCCAGTACTTC. Its translation: CASRGALETQYF. Supplemented by reference TRBV7-9 and TRBJ2-5, the full variable domain reads DTGVSQNPRHKITKRGQNVTFRCDPISEHNRLYWYRQTLGQGPEFLTYFQNEAQLEKSRLLSDRFSAERPKGSFSTLEIQRTEQGDSAMYLCASRGALETQYFGPGTRLLVL.

This clone was seen a few times. The CDR3 protein is CASRAGVSYEQYF. CDR3 DNA sequence: TGTGCCAGCCGGGCAGGGGTCTCCTACGAGCAGTACTTC. The chain recombines TRBV7-2 with TRBJ2-7; the D gene is possibly TRBD1 (6 bases). The length of the CDR3 is 13 residues. Trimming removed 8 bases at V and 0 bases at J, with 11 bases between. Germline CDR1 SGHTA, CDR2 FQGNSA.

The V gene is TRBV28, the J gene TRBJ1-2; no definite D call. Per the germline V gene, CDR1 is MDHEN and CDR2 is SYDVKM. Trimming removed 6 bases at V and 3 bases at J, with 11 bases between. This CDR3 is 13 amino acids long. The CDR3 here is CASRVGVDYGYTF. In nucleotides, the CDR3 is TGTGCCAGCAGAGTCGGGGTCGACTATGGCTACACCTTC.

Only a few counts were recorded for this clone. The rearrangement joins TRBV9 to TRBJ1-1, with D tentatively TRBD1 (6 bases). This CDR3 contains 16 residues. Germline V gene data show CDR1 as SGDLS and CDR2 as YYNGEE. With 0 bases removed from V and 8 bases from J, the gap between germline ends came to 20 bases. This CDR3 reads CASSVAGTMGREEAFF. The CDR3 coding sequence is TGTGCCAGCAGCGTAGCTGGGACAATGGGGCGTGAAGAAGCTTTCTTT.

This chain's CDR3 is CATSGANEKLFF. In DNA form, the CDR3 reads TGTGCCACCTCGGGGGCTAATGAAAAACTGTTTTTT. The V gene is TRBV15, the J gene TRBJ1-4, with D perhaps matching TRBD1 (5 bases). V was pared by 8 bases and J by 3 bases, with 7 bases between. Germline V lookup: CDR1 LNHNV, CDR2 YYDKDF (reference sequence). The length of the CDR3 is 12 residues.

The V and J genes are TRBV4-3 and TRBJ1-1; D is unresolved. The germline V and J ends were trimmed by 0 bases and 3 bases, with 8 bases remaining between them. The CDR3 covers 14 residues. Germline CDR1 and CDR2: LGHNA and YSLEER. CDR3 sequence (DNA): TGCGCCAGCAGCCAAGACCCCCGGGACACTGAAGCTTTCTTT. It translates to CASSQDPRDTEAFF.

This clone was seen more than once but under ten times. The chain joins TRBV5-1 to TRBJ2-7; TRBD2 aligns across 7 bases. This CDR3 region has 14 residues. Germline trimming cut 2 bases from V and 6 bases from J; bases unmatched to any gene: 8. Germline loops: CDR1 SGHRS, CDR2 YFSETQ. This CDR3 reads CASSFDQRDVEQYF. The DNA of the CDR3 is TGCGCCAGCAGCTTTGACCAGCGGGACGTCGAGCAGTACTTC. Full variable domain (outside the CDR3, taken from reference TRBV5-1 and TRBJ2-7): KAGVTQTPRYLIKTRGQQVTLSCSPISGHRSVSWYQQTPGQGLQFLFEYFSETQRNKGNFPGRFSGRQFSNSRSEMNVSTLELGDSALYLCASSFDQRDVEQYFGPGTRLTVT.

This clone was recorded a few times. The rearrangement joins TRBV5-4 to TRBJ2-3, with TRBD2 identical over 12 bases. After removal of 2 bases from V and 8 bases from J, the junction contained 3 bases not matched to a gene. This CDR3 has 14 residues. CDR1 and CDR2 (germline): SGHNT, YYREEE (reference sequence). CDR3 sequence reads: CASSFPSGGATQYF. In nucleotides, the CDR3 is TGTGCCAGCAGCTTTCCTAGCGGGGGGGCTACGCAGTATTTT. The complete variable domain, with remaining parts taken from reference TRBV5-4 and TRBJ2-3, reads ETGVTQSPTHLIKTRGQQVTLRCSSQSGHNTVSWYQQALGQGPQFIFQYYREEENGRGNFPPRFSGLQFPNYSSELNVNALELDDSALYLCASSFPSGGATQYFGPGTRLTVL.

This clone was found a few times. The rearrangement links TRBV7-9 to TRBJ1-3, with D unresolved. The CDR3 is 13 residues long. With 4 bases removed from V and 3 bases from J, the gap between germline ends came to 7 bases. CDR1 is SEHNR, CDR2 FQNEAQ, per germline (reference sequence). The CDR3 sequence: CASSSLNGNTIYF. The CDR3 nucleotides read TGTGCCAGCAGCTCCCTAAATGGAAACACCATATATTTT.

CDR3 bases: TGTGCCAGCAGCGATGAACCGGGACAGGTAAACACTGAAGCTTTCTTT. Its protein is CASSDEPGQVNTEAFF. The V and J genes are TRBV7-9 and TRBJ1-1; TRBD1 agrees at 8 bases. CDR3 length: 16 amino acids. Per germline, CDR1 SEHNR and CDR2 FQNEAQ (reference sequence). Trimming removed 5 bases from V and 2 bases from J; junction bases left unmatched: 10.